The 7 T cell receptor beta chains reported below all come from one sample, sequenced in a study of shared clonotypes between healthy human individuals (TCRdb year 2020). Library creation used the immunoSEQ multiplex PCR assay. TCRdb carries this immuneACCESS record with in-frame sequences only. Its versions omit some clonotypes, under half of them owing to an unresolved V gene in the studies checked, with the rest unexplained. This sample is represented by about 2.1 million clones; over 85% of them were singletons. The ten largest clonotypes hold 1.5% to 2% of the sample. CD8 naive samples were obtained by positive selection for CCR7 among CD45RO-negative cells, yielding a CD45RA+CCR7+ population from which TemRA cells were excluded. What was sequenced was naive CD8+ T cells from PBMCs. What this sample's cell subset or site label stands for: CD45RA+CCR7+. All receptors come from a man aged 18 to 29 in good health. Some clones in this sample may be carry-over from other donors' samples.

V usage is TRBV5-6 and J usage is TRBJ2-7; 7 nucleotides align to TRBD1. This CDR3 contains 15 residues. Germline V lookup: CDR1 SGHDT, CDR2 YYEEEE. The ends lost 3 bases at V and 2 bases at J; junction bases unmatched: 8. The CDR3 DNA follows: TGTGCCAGCAGCTCCGTCACGGGACAGCCCTACGAGCAGTACTTC. This gives the protein CASSSVTGQPYEQYF.

This chain uses TRBV28 with TRBJ2-7; 7 bases line up with TRBD1. The CDR3 is 15 residues long. Losses at the gene ends were 1 base for V and 3 bases for J; bases not matched to a gene: 6. Germline CDR1 MDHEN, CDR2 SYDVKM. The CDR3 sequence: CASSLLVGTVYEQYF. In nucleotides, the CDR3 is TGTGCCAGCAGTTTATTGGTCGGGACAGTCTACGAGCAGTACTTC.

CDR3 region: CASSARPDTQYF. As DNA, the CDR3 is TGTGCCAGCAGCGCTCGACCAGATACGCAGTATTTT. This chain links TRBV9 with TRBJ2-3; no firm D call. The ends were cut back, 3 bases at V and 4 bases at J, with 6 bases in the middle. This CDR3 region has 12 residues. CDR1 is SGDLS and CDR2 is YYNGEE in the germline V gene.

V and J are TRBV9 and TRBJ2-3, with 10 bases identical to TRBD2. Looked up from germline, CDR1 is SGDLS and CDR2 is YYNGEE. The CDR3 is made up of 17 amino acids. Germline trimming cut 0 bases from V and 2 bases from J; bases unmatched to any gene: 6. CDR3 amino acids: CASSVGAGGRHTDTQYF. The CDR3 DNA is TGTGCCAGCAGCGTAGGAGCGGGGGGGCGACACACAGATACGCAGTATTTT.

As concerns this clone: The same CDR3 is also encoded by other DNA sequences in this sample. The V and J genes are TRBV28 and TRBJ1-5, with D possibly matching TRBD1 (5 bases). The CDR3 totals 14 residues. Trimming removed 2 bases at V and 7 bases at J, with 12 bases between. Germline loops: CDR1 MDHEN, CDR2 SYDVKM. This CDR3 is CASSLGGTGQPQHF. The CDR3 coding sequence is TGTGCCAGCAGTTTAGGGGGAACGGGACAGCCCCAGCATTTT.

With respect to this clone: Other DNA sequences in this specimen translate into the identical CDR3. The V call is TRBV19, the J call TRBJ2-6; a possible D gene is TRBD2 (6 bases). There are 15 residues in the CDR3. Germline CDR1 reads LNHDA; CDR2 reads SQIVND (reference sequence). The V gene lost 3 bases and the J gene lost 1 base, with 7 bases spanning the gap. CDR3 amino acids: CASSIGGSGANVLTF. The CDR3, as DNA: TGTGCCAGTAGTATCGGGGGATCTGGGGCCAACGTCCTGACTTTC.

The V call is TRBV19, the J call TRBJ1-1, with unresolved D. Trimming took off 1 base at V and 3 bases at J, with 18 bases between the two ends. CDR3 length: 17 amino acids. Germline V gene sequence: CDR1 LNHDA, CDR2 SQIVND (reference sequence). The CDR3, as DNA: TGTGCCAGTAGTATAGGTGCCCAACACGGGGAGGACACTGAAGCTTTCTTT. As protein: CASSIGAQHGEDTEAFF.